This entry is about one T cell receptor (beta chain). Its antigen is unidentified. The data stem from a study of T cell responses to AZD1222 COVID-19 vaccine. General study results and limits: Regions 160-218 and 743-854 held dominance among vaccine-associated CD4 TCRs, which spanned spike. Females made up more of the donors, who were largely white British, and clonal diversity may have come out too low.

Sequencing was performed with immunoSEQ multiplex PCR; in TCRdb, only in-frame clones are kept and a portion is missing. The table lists around 150,000 clones, 90% of them singletons, with approximately 3.6% in the top ten. This CDR3 comprises 15 residues. Germline CDR1 is MNHEY and CDR2 is SMNVEV (reference sequence). V shed 3 bases and J 3 bases; nucleotides not matched to a gene: 5. This chain uses TRBV27 with TRBJ1-2; 9 bases agree with TRBD1. Material: peripheral blood, obtained on day 0 of AZD1222 vaccination. The TCR was taken from an adult in good health. CDR3 amino acids: CASSFQTGGYYGYTF. The CDR3 nucleotides read TGTGCCAGCAGTTTCCAGACAGGGGGATACTATGGCTACACCTTC.